This record concerns one T cell receptor (beta chain) sequence. Its antigen is currently unknown. The data are from a study of cytomegalovirus exposure and HLA in healthy donors. The primer mix had 60 Vbeta and 13 Jbeta primers. Profiling relied on immunoSEQ multiplex PCR, and the TCRdb table lists in-frame clones only, not all of them. The sample holds about 210,000 clones; about 83% are singletons and the top ten take more than 8.5%. The study, taken as a whole, reports: TCR beta sequences reportedly predicted most subjects' HLA-A and HLA-B alleles accurately.

This CDR3 contains 15 residues. The V segment lost 7 bases and the J segment 5 bases; nucleotides outside the gene matches: 11. Germline CDR1 is SGHAT and CDR2 is FQNNGV. The genes are TRBV11-2 and TRBJ2-3, with 8 bases aligning to TRBD1. The clonotype was recovered from a woman between 50 and 59 years old in good health and CMV-seropositive. Material: PBMCs. The CDR3 reads CASTSPAGGIDTQYF. The CDR3 DNA reads as TGTGCCAGCACCTCCCCGGCAGGGGGCATAGATACGCAGTATTTT.